The 18 T cell receptor beta chains in this list originate from one sample, sequenced in a study of cytomegalovirus exposure and HLA in healthy donors. It was with 60 Vbeta and 13 Jbeta primers that the PCR ran. Repertoires were generated with immunoSEQ multiplex PCR, while TCRdb's copy carries only in-frame clones and drops some. The sample lists some 140,000 clones, around 77% occurring once. The source material was PBMCs. The receptor source for this set is a man aged 25 to 45 in good health and CMV-seronegative.

The CDR3 protein is CASSLGGARLETQYF. The CDR3 DNA is TGTGCCAGCAGTTTGGGGGGGGCGCGTCTGGAGACCCAGTACTTC. J is TRBJ2-5 and V is TRBV27; tentative D call: TRBD2 (7 bases). The V gene's germline CDR1 is MNHEY and CDR2 SMNVEV (reference sequence). The CDR3 loop spans 15 amino acids. The ends were cut back, 3 bases at V and 5 bases at J, with 16 bases in the middle.

The rearrangement links TRBV12-5 to TRBJ1-5, with a possible D match to TRBD1 (6 bases). This CDR3 has 15 residues. Trimming pared 6 bases from V and 3 bases from J, leaving 15 bases between. CDR1 and CDR2 from the germline V gene are LGHNT and FRNRAP. The CDR3 nucleotides read TGTGCTAGTGGCCCCCCGGACAGATACAATCAGCCCCAGCATTTT. Translated: CASGPPDRYNQPQHF.

The chain carries TRBV27 and TRBJ1-3; 8 bases agree with TRBD1. V lost 5 bases, J lost 7 bases, and 10 bases stayed unmatched. The CDR3 sequence is 15 residues long. Germline V gene data show CDR1 as MNHEY and CDR2 as SMNVEV (reference sequence). CDR3 in amino acids: CASSLYGQGGNTIYF. The CDR3 nucleotides are TGTGCCAGCAGTCTCTACGGACAGGGCGGCAACACCATATATTTT.

In this sample, this clone turned up once. The rearrangement links TRBV29-1 to TRBJ1-6; no clear D gene. This CDR3 has 17 residues. V shed 4 bases and J shed 1 base, with 17 bases lying between them. Germline CDR1 SQVTM, CDR2 ANQGSEA. The CDR3 is CSVGVPSPGSYNSPLHF. CDR3 DNA: TGCAGCGTTGGGGTTCCATCCCCGGGGTCCTATAATTCACCCCTCCACTTT.

This clone has a handful of counts. The genes are TRBV7-9 and TRBJ2-2; D gene uncertain. The germline CDR1 and CDR2 sequences are SEHNR and FQNEAQ (reference sequence). The V end was cut by 2 bases, the J end by 7 bases, with 11 bases between. There are 14 residues in the CDR3. The CDR3 DNA is TGTGCCAGCAGCTTAATTTCGGCGGACGGGGAGCTGTTTTTT. This translates into CASSLISADGELFF.

The V and J genes are TRBV19 and TRBJ2-1; 7 bases fit TRBD2. The CDR3 runs to 17 residues. After removal of 4 bases from V and 2 bases from J, the junction contained 11 bases not matched to a gene. Germline V gene data show CDR1 as LNHDA and CDR2 as SQIVND (reference sequence). In DNA, the CDR3 is TGTGCCAGTAGTACTCCTCATCGCGGGAGAACCTACAATGAGCAGTTCTTC. This translates into CASSTPHRGRTYNEQFF. Based on the CDR3 plus reference TRBV19 and TRBJ2-1, the full variable domain is DGGITQSPKYLFRKEGQNVTLSCEQNLNHDAMYWYRQDPGQGLRLIYYSQIVNDFQKGDIAEGYSVSREKKESFPLTVTSAQKNPTAFYLCASSTPHRGRTYNEQFFGPGTRLTVL.

V and J are TRBV11-2 and TRBJ1-4; no clear D gene. CDR1 and CDR2 (germline): SGHAT, FQNNGV. V was clipped by 1 base and J by 2 bases, with 8 bases between them. CDR3 length: 15 residues. CDR3 bases: TGTGCCAGCAGCTTAGGGCCGGGTACTAATGAAAAACTGTTTTTT. The encoded protein is CASSLGPGTNEKLFF.

CDR3 nucleotides: TGCAGCGTTGACGGGACAGGGGGCTATGAAGCTTTCTTT. This codes for CSVDGTGGYEAFF. The V call is TRBV29-1, the J call TRBJ1-1; 12 bases fit TRBD1. The CDR3 is 13 amino acids. Germline trimming cut 3 bases from V and 7 bases from J; bases unmatched to any gene: 3. From germline, CDR1 is SQVTM and CDR2 ANQGSEA.

DNA for the CDR3: TGCGCCAGCAGCTTAAATAGCGGCTCCTACGAGCAGTACTTC. This codes for CASSLNSGSYEQYF. This chain uses TRBV5-1 with TRBJ2-7; maybe TRBD2 (6 bases). V lost 2 bases to trimming and J lost 0 bases, with 9 bases between them. The CDR3 is 14 amino acids. In germline, CDR1 is SGHRS, CDR2 YFSETQ.

The V call is TRBV4-2, the J call TRBJ2-7; 10 positions agree with TRBD2. Germline V gene lookup returns CDR1 LGHNA and CDR2 YNFKEQ. J lost 4 bases, V lost 0 bases, and 0 bases had no gene match. The CDR3 covers 14 residues. CDR3 DNA: TGTGCCAGCAGCCAAGAGACTAGCGGGTACGAGCAGTACTTC. Encoded protein: CASSQETSGYEQYF.

The count of this clone is one. The chain employs TRBV6-5 and TRBJ1-2; weak D call: TRBD1 (5 bases). Deletions cut 4 bases from V and 4 bases from J, with 19 bases between. From germline, CDR1 is MNHEY and CDR2 SVGAGI. The CDR3 consists of 16 residues. DNA of the CDR3: TGTGCCAGCAGTTTTCGGACACCTGAAAATGCCTATGGCTACACCTTC. Translating it yields CASSFRTPENAYGYTF.

The chain has TRBV5-1 and TRBJ2-1; 14 bases line up with TRBD2. Germline V gene sequence: CDR1 SGHRS, CDR2 YFSETQ. This CDR3 has 14 residues. Trimming cost V 7 bases and J 4 bases; bases outside gene matches: 1. This CDR3 is CASGLAGGYNEQFF. The CDR3 DNA sequence: TGCGCCAGCGGACTAGCGGGAGGATACAATGAGCAGTTCTTC.

This CDR3 reads CASRSNSGSTGELFF. DNA of the CDR3: TGTGCCAGCAGATCGAATAGCGGGAGCACCGGGGAGCTGTTTTTT. The V gene is TRBV7-9, the J gene TRBJ2-2; 9 bases are a match to TRBD2. The CDR3 is 15 residues long. The J segment lost 4 bases and the V segment lost 6 bases, leaving 6 bases of the junction unmatched. Germline CDR1 is SEHNR and CDR2 is FQNEAQ (reference sequence).

This clone was seen a handful of times. The chain combines TRBV4-1 with TRBJ2-5; possibly TRBD2 for D (6 bases). There are 15 residues in the CDR3. The V end was cut by 2 bases, the J end by 7 bases, with 17 bases between. Germline V gives CDR1 MGHRA, CDR2 YSYEKL. The CDR3 DNA follows: TGCGCCAGCAGCCAAACGACTAGAGAGGGTGTGACCCAGTACTTC. It codes for CASSQTTREGVTQYF.

This sequence joins TRBV2 and TRBJ2-7, with D tentatively TRBD2 (6 bases). The CDR3 runs 15 residues. Germline-derived CDR1 and CDR2 are SNHLY and FYNNEI. V dropped 5 bases and J dropped 3 bases, with 17 bases sitting between them. CDR3 DNA sequence: TGTGCCAGCAGTCTAAGTCTAGCGACCGGCTACGAGCAGTACTTC. It codes for CASSLSLATGYEQYF.

J is TRBJ2-5 and V is TRBV11-2, with D unclear. The V end lost 3 bases, the J end lost 2 bases, and 13 bases lay between the germline ends. The CDR3 has 15 residues. Germline CDR1 and CDR2: SGHAT and FQNNGV. CDR3: CASSFSTIRQETQYF. The CDR3 DNA follows: TGTGCCAGCAGCTTCTCTACGATTCGGCAAGAGACCCAGTACTTC.

The rearrangement links TRBV5-1 to TRBJ2-1; TRBD2 agrees at 8 bases. CDR1 is SGHRS and CDR2 is YFSETQ in the germline V gene. Trimming removed 5 bases from V and 6 bases from J; junction bases left unmatched: 10. The CDR3 loop spans 15 amino acids. CDR3 in amino acids: CASRAGTSNSNEQFF. CDR3 in DNA: TGCGCCAGCAGGGCCGGGACTAGTAATTCCAATGAGCAGTTCTTC.

This rearrangement joins TRBV5-1 to TRBJ2-7; D is unclear. This CDR3 is 18 amino acids long. The germline V gene encodes CDR1 SGHRS and CDR2 YFSETQ. Trimming pared 1 base from V and 3 bases from J, leaving 23 bases between. The CDR3 DNA is TGCGCCAGCAGCTTGATGGTGGTTGGCGGAGCCGAAGACTACGAGCAGTACTTC. It is translated as CASSLMVVGGAEDYEQYF. The variable domain in full, completed from reference TRBV5-1 and TRBJ2-7, reads KAGVTQTPRYLIKTRGQQVTLSCSPISGHRSVSWYQQTPGQGLQFLFEYFSETQRNKGNFPGRFSGRQFSNSRSEMNVSTLELGDSALYLCASSLMVVGGAEDYEQYFGPGTRLTVT.